This TCR beta chain was obtained from a study of type 1 and type 2 diabetes patients (dated by TCRdb to 2016 to 2017). For the study in its entirety: Recruited in China, the cohort was made up of about nine type 1 diabetes patients, a few type 2 diabetes patients and six nondiabetic controls. Across the study, CD4+ and CD8+ T cells were positively selected from PBMCs using CD4 or CD8 MicroBeads on MACS columns. Similar V gene usage was observed when approximately 18-cycle and approximately 26-cycle amplification were compared, suggesting similar primer efficiencies and random PCR bias. Paired-end sequencing of TCRbeta libraries was performed on Illumina HiSeq 2000 or MiSeq instruments. In the study, high-throughput sequencing was used to profile TCRbeta repertoires so that type 1 diabetes, type 2 diabetes and nondiabetic individuals could be compared. A total of roughly 20,000,000 paired-end reads was generated across the whole study. Type 2 diabetes patients were included as a disease comparison group for the type 1 diabetes patients. Study-level results and caveats: In both CD4+ and CD8+ T cells, type 2 diabetes repertoires were highly diverse and significantly more diverse than type 1 diabetes repertoires. The study groups were not matched for age and gender, which could bias interpretation. Since just a limited number of T2D and control samples were sequenced, some T1D-only HECs might also appear in more T2D or control samples. V and J gene usage patterns of type 2 diabetes and control samples were highly correlated, averaging approximately 0.97 between samples. Few highly-expanded CD4+ clones, median one, were found in type 2 diabetes patients, accounting for a median roughly 4.2% of reads.

From its cysteine to its phenylalanine, the CDR3 spans 17 amino acids. Left in the record is the CDR3 DNA by itself, 51 bases read in frame from the first base. V loses 4 bases, J loses 0 bases, and the germline ends lie 17 bases apart. The germline V gene specifies SNHLY as CDR1 and FYNNEI as CDR2. Standard classification criteria for type 1 or type 2 diabetes were met by all diabetic patients, and glucose and C-peptide were assessed by WHO-recommended methods. Donors with other autoimmune diseases or infections within the previous four weeks were excluded. About 9.4 milliliters of peripheral blood were drawn from each participant. LymphoPrep density separation was used to isolate PBMCs. This clonotype was picked up a small number of times. Its antigen has not been determined. The record has no base qualities; no much larger clone is one base away. Sequencing instrument: Illumina MiSeq. TCRbeta CDR3 amplification used genomic DNA from the sorted T cell subsets as template. Multiplex PCR with 30 forward and 13 reverse primers amplified the TCRbeta CDR3 region. PCR products were purified with AMPure XP beads, then indices and adaptors were added in a second roughly 23-cycle PCR. Before sequencing, libraries were gel-purified with the QIAquick Gel Extraction Kit. The source study handled its data this way. Paired-end reads were merged with FLASH and aligned to IMGT V, D and J germline references using IgBLAST. Reads with below 70% alignment identity to germline references were discarded, leaving under 13,000,000 reads study-wide. IMGT definitions were followed to assign CDR3 boundaries, reading frame and productivity. Clones at or above 1% of reads were defined as highly-expanded clones, and diversity was measured by normalized Shannon entropy. Group differences in Shannon entropy were tested with unpaired two-tailed t-tests. The public reads were quality trimmed at Q25 with fastp and then assembled into clones with MiXCR by TCRdb, keeping productive beta chains. CDR3 protein sequences are deduplicated, and each keeps its most common genes and DNA. The V and J calls, along with clone size, are taken from TCRdb and not from the paper's own processing. Here the sample has some 250,000 distinct CDR3 sequences; around 47% occur a single time. Roughly an eighth of the sample is held by the ten biggest clonotypes.

This chain joins TRBV2 to TRBJ2-3, with a weak D call of TRBD2 (6 bases match). Material: peripheral blood mononuclear cells (PBMCs). The clonotype comes from a man aged 18 to 30 with type 2 diabetes. The sequence in DNA is TGTGCCAGCAGTGGCGGGACGGGGAGCGGAAGCACAGATACGCAGTATTTT. This gives the protein CASSGGTGSGSTDTQYF.